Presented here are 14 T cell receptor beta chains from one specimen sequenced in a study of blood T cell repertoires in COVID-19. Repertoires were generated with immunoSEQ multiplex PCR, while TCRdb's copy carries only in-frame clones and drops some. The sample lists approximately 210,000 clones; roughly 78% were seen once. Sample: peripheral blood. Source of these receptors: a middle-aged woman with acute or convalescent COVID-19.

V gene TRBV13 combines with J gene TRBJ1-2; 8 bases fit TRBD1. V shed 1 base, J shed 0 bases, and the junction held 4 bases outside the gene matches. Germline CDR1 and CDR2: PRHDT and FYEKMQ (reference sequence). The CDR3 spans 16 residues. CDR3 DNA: TGTGCCAGCAGCTTAGAGGACAGGGCACCTAACTATGGCTACACCTTC. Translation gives CASSLEDRAPNYGYTF.

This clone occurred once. In DNA, the CDR3 is TGTGCCAGCAGCTTGGGGCCGGACTCACCCTATGGCTACACCTTC. Translating it yields CASSLGPDSPYGYTF. The chain joins TRBV5-5 to TRBJ1-2; no firm D call. The germline V and J ends were trimmed by 0 bases and 4 bases, with 13 bases remaining between them. This CDR3 spans 15 amino acids. Germline CDR1 and CDR2: SGHKS and YYEKEE (reference sequence). Variable domain in full (rest from reference TRBV5-5 and TRBJ1-2): DAGVTQSPTHLIKTRGQQVTLRCSPISGHKSVSWYQQVLGQGPQFIFQYYEKEERGRGNFPDRFSARQFPNYSSELNVNALLLGDSALYLCASSLGPDSPYGYTFGSGTRLTVV.

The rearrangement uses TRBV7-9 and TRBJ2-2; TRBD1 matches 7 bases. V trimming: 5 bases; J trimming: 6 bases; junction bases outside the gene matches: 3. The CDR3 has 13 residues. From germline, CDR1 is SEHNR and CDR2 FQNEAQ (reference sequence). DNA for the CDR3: TGTGCCAGCAGCCGACAGGGAGCCGGGGAGCTGTTTTTT. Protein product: CASSRQGAGELFF.

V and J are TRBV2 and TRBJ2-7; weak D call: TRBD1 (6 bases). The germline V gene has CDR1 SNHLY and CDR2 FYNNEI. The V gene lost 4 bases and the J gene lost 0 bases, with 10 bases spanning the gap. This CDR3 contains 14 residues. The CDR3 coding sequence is TGTGCCAGCAGTGCACAGGGCACCTCCTACGAGCAGTACTTC. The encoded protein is CASSAQGTSYEQYF.

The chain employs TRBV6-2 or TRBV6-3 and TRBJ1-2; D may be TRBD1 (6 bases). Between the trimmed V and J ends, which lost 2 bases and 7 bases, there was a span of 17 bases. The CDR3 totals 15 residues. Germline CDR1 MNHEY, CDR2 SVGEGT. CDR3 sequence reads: CASSYPLQGLGGYTF. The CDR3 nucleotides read TGTGCCAGCAGTTACCCTTTACAGGGCCTGGGTGGCTACACCTTC.

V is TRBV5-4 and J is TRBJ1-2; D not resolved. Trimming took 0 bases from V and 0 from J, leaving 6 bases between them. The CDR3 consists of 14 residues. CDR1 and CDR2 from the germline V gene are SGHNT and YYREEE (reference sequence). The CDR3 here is CASSLDLANYGYTF. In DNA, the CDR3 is TGTGCCAGCAGCTTGGATCTAGCTAACTATGGCTACACCTTC. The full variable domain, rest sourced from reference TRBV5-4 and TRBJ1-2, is ETGVTQSPTHLIKTRGQQVTLRCSSQSGHNTVSWYQQALGQGPQFIFQYYREEENGRGNFPPRFSGLQFPNYSSELNVNALELDDSALYLCASSLDLANYGYTFGSGTRLTVV.

The CDR3 DNA reads TGTGCCAGCAGTTATTCGCGGGAGCTCGGCGCCTACGAGCAGTACTTC. Its translation: CASSYSRELGAYEQYF. This chain links TRBV6-2 or TRBV6-3 with TRBJ2-7; 7 positions agree with TRBD2. The length of the CDR3 is 16 residues. V lost 3 bases to trimming and J lost 2 bases; unmatched junction nucleotides: 10. CDR1 is MNHEY, CDR2 SVGEGT, per germline.

DNA for the CDR3: TGCGCCAGCAGCAGAGGAACTAGCGGGATCATTCTTACCTACAATGAGCAGTTCTTC. Its translation: CASSRGTSGIILTYNEQFF. The chain has TRBV5-1 and TRBJ2-1; 10 nucleotides line up with TRBD2. Germline V gene data show CDR1 as SGHRS and CDR2 as YFSETQ. J was trimmed by 2 bases and V by 4 bases; bases with no gene match: 15. The CDR3 runs 19 residues.

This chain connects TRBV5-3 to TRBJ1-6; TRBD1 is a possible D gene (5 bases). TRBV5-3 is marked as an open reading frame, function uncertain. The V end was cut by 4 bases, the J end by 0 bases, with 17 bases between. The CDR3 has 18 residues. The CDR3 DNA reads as TGTGCCAGAAGCCAGGGCGCACAAGTGAGCTCCTATAATTCACCCCTCCACTTT. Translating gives CARSQGAQVSSYNSPLHF.

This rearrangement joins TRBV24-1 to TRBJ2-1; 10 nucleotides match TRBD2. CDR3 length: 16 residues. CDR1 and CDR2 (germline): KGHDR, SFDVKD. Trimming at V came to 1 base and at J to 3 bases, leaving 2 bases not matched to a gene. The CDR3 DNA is TGTGCCACCAGTGATTTCCCTAGCGGGAGCTACAATGAGCAGTTCTTC. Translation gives CATSDFPSGSYNEQFF.

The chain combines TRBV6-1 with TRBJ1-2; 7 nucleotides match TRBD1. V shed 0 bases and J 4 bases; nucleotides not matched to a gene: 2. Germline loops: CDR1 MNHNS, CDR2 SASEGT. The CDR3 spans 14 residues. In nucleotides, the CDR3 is TGTGCCAGCAGTGAAGCGCGACAGGGCTATGGCTACACCTTC. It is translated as CASSEARQGYGYTF.

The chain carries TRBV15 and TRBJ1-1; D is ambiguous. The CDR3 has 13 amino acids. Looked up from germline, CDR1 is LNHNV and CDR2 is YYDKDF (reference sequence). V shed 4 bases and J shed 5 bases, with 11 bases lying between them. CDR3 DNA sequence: TGTGCCACCAGCACCGCCCCTGAGACTGAAGCTTTCTTT. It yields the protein CATSTAPETEAFF.

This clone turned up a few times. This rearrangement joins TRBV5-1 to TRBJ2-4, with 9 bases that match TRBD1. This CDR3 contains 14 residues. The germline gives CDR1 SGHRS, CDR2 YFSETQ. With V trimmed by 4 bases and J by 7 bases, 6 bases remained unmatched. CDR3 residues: CASSPRTGVNIQYF. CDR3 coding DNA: TGCGCCAGCAGCCCCAGGACAGGGGTGAACATTCAGTACTTC.

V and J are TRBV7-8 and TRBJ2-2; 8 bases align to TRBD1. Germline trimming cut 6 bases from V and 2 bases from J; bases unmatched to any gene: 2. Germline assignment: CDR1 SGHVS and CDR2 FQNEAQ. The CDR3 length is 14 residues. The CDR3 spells CASRSGGNTGELFF. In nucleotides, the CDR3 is TGTGCCAGCAGGTCAGGGGGCAACACCGGGGAGCTGTTTTTT. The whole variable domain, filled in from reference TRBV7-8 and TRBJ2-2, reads GAGVSQSPRYKVAKRGQDVALRCDPISGHVSLFWYQQALGQGPEFLTYFQNEAQLDKSGLPSDRFFAERPEGSVSTLKIQRTQQEDSAVYLCASRSGGNTGELFFGEGSRLTVL.